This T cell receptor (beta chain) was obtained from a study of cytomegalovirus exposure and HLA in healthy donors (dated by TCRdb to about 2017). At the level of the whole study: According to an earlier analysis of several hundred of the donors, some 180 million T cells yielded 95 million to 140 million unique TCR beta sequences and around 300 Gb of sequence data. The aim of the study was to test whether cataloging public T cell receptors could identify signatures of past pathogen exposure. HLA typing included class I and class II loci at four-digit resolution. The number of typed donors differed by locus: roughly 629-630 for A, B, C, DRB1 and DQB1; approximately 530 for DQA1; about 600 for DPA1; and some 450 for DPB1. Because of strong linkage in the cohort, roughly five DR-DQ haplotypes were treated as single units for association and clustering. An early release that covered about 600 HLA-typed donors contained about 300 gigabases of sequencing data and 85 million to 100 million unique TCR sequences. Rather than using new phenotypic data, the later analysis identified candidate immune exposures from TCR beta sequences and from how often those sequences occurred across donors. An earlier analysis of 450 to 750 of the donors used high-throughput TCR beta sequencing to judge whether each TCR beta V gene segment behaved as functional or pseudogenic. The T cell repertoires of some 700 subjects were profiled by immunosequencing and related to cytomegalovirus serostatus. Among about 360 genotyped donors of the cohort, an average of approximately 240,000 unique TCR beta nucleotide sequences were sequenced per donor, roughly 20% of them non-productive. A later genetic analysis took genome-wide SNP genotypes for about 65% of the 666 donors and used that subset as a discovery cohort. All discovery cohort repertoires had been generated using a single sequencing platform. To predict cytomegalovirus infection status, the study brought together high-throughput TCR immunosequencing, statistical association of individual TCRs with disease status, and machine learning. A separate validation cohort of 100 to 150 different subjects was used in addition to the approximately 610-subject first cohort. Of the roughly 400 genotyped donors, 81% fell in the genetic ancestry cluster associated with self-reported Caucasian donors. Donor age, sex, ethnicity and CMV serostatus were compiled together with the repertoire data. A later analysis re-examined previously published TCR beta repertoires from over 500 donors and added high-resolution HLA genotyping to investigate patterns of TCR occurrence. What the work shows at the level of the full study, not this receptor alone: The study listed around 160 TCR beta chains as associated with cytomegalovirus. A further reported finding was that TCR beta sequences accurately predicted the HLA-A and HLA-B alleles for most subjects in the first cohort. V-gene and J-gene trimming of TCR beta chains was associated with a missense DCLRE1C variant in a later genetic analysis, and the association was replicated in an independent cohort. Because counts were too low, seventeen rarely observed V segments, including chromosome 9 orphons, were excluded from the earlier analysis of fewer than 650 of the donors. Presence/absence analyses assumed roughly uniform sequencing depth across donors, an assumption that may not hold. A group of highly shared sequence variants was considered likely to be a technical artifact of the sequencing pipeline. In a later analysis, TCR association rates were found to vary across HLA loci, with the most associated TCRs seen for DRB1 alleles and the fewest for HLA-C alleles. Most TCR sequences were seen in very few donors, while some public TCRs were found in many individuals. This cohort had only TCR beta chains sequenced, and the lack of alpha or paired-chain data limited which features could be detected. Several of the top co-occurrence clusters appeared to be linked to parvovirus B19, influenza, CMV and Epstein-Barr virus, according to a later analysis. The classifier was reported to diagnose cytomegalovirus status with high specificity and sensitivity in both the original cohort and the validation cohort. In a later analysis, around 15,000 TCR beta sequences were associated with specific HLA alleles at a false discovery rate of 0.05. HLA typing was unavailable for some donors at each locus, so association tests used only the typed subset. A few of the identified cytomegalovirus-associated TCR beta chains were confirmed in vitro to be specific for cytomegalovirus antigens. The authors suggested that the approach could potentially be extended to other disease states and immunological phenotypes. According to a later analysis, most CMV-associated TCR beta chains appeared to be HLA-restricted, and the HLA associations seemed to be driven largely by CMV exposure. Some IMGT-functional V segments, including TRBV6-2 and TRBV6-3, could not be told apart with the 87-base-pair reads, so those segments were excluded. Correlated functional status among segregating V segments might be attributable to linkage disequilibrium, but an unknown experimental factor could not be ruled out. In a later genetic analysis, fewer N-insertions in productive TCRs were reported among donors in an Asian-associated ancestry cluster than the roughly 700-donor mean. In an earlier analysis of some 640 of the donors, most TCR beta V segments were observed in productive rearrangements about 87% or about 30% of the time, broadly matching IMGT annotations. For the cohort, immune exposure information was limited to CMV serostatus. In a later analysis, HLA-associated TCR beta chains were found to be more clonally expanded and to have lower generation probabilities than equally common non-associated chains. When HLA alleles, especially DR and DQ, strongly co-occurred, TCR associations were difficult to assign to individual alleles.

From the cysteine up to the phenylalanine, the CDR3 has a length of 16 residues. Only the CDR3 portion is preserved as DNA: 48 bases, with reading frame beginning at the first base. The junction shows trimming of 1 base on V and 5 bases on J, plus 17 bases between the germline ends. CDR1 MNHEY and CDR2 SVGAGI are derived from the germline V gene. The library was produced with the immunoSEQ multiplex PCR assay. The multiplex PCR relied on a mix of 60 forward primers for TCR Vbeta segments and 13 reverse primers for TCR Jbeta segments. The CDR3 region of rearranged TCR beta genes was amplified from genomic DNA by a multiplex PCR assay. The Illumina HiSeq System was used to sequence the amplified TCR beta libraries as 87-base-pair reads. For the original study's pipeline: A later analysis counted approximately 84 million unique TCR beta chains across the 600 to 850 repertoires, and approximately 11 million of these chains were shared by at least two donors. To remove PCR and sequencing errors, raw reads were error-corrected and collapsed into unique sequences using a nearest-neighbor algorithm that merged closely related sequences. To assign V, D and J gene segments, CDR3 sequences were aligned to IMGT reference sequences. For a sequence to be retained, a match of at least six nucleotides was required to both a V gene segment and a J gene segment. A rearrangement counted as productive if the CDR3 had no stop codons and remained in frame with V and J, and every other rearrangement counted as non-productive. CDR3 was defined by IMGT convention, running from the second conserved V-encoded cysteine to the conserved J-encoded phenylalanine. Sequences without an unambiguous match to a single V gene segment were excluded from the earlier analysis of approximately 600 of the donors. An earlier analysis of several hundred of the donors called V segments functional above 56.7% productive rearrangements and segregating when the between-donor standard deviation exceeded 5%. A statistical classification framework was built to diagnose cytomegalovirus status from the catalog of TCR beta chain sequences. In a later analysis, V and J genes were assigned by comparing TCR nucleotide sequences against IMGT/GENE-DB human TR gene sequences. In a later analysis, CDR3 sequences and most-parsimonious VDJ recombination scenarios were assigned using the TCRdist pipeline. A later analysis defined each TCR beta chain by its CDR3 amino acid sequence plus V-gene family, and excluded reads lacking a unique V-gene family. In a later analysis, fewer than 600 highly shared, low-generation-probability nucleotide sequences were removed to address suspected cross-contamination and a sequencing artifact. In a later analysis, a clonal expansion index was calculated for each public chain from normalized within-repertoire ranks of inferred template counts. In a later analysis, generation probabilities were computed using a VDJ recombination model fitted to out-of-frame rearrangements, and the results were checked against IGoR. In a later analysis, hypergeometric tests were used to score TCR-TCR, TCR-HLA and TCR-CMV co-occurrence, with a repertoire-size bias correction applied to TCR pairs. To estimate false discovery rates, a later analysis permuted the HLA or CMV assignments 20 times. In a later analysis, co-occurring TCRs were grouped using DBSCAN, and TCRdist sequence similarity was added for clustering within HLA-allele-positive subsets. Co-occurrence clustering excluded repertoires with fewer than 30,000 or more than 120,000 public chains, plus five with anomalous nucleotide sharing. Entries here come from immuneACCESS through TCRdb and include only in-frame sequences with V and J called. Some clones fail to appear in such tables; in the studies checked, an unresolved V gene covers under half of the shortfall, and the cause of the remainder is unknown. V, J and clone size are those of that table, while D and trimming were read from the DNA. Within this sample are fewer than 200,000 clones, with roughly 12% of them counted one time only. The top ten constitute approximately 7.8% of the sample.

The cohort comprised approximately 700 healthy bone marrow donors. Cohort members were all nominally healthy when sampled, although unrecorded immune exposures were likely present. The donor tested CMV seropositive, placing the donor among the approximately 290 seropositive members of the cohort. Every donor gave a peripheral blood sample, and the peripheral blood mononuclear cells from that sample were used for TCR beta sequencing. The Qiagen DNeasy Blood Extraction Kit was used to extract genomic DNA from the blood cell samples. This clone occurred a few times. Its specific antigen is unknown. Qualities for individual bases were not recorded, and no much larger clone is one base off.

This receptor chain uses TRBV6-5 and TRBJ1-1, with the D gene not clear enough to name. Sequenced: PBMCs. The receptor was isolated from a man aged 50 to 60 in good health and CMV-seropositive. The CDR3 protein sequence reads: CASSYLLGVPGTEAFF. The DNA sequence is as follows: TGTGCCAGCAGTTACTTACTCGGGGTACCGGGGACTGAAGCTTTCTTT.